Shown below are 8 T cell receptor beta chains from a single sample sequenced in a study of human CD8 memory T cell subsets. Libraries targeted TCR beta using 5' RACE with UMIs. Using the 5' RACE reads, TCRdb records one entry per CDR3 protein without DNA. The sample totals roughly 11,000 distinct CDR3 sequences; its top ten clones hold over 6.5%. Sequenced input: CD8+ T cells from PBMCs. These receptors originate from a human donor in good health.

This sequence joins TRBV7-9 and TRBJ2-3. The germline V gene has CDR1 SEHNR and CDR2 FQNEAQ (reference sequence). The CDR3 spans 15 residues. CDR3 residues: CASSHGLGSTDTQYF. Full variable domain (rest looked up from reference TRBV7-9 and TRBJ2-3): DTGVSQNPRHKITKRGQNVTFRCDPISEHNRLYWYRQTLGQGPEFLTYFQNEAQLEKSRLLSDRFSAERPKGSFSTLEIQRTEQGDSAMYLCASSHGLGSTDTQYFGPGTRLTVL.

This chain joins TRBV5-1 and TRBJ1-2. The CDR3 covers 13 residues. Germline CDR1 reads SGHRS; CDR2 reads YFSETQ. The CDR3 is CASSSSGPYGYTF.

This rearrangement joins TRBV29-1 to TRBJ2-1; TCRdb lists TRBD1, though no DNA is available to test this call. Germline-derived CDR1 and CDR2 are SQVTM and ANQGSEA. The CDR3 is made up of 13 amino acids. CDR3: CSVETGKYNEQFF.

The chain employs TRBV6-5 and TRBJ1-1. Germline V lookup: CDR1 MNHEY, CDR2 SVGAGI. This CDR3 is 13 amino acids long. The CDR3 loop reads CATKIDVNTEAFF.

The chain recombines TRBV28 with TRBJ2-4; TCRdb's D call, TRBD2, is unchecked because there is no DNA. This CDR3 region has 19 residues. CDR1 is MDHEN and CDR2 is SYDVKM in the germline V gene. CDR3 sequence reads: CASSSPGTSGDLAKNIQYF.

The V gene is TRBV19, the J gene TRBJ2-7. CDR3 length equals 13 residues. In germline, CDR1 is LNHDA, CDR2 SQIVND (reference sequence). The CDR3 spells CASSIGGSYEQYF.

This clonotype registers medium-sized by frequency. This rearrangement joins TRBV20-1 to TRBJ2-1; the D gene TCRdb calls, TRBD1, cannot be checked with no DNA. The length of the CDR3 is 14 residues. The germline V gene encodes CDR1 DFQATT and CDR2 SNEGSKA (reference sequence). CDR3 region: CSALGTLSSNEQFF.

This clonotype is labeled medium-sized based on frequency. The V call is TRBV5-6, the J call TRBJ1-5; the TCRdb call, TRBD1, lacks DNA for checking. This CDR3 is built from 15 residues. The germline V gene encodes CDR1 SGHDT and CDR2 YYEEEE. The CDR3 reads CASSFGTGQGQPQHF.